This entry lists 28 T cell receptor beta chains sequenced from one sample in a study of blood T cell repertoires in COVID-19. This table comes from immunoSEQ multiplex PCR, and its TCRdb copy is limited to in-frame clones, with some not included. The data hold around 80,000 clones, with under 90% observed a single time. Sample: peripheral blood. The origin of the receptors is a human donor in a cohort sampled during active COVID-19.

The rearrangement joins TRBV5-6 to TRBJ1-2, with a weak D call TRBD1 (5 bases). V was cut by 4 bases and J by 3 bases, with 10 bases left in between. Germline V lookup: CDR1 SGHDT, CDR2 YYEEEE. The CDR3 covers 13 residues. The CDR3: CASSPDRDYGYTF. The CDR3 DNA follows: TGTGCCAGCAGCCCTGACAGAGACTATGGCTACACCTTC.

The CDR3 DNA reads as TGTGCCACCAGTGATCCTGGCCAGAACACTGAAGCTTTCTTT. This gives the protein CATSDPGQNTEAFF. The chain combines TRBV24-1 with TRBJ1-1; D remains unclear. Looked up from germline, CDR1 is KGHDR and CDR2 is SFDVKD. The CDR3 runs to 14 residues. V was pared by 3 bases and J by 1 base, with 8 bases between.

This clone was picked up a small number of times. The J gene is TRBJ1-1, the V gene TRBV6-1; D remains unclear. Germline CDR1 reads MNHNS; CDR2 reads SASEGT. Trimming removed 2 bases at V and 0 bases at J, with 4 bases between. This CDR3 has 13 amino acids. CDR3 bases: TGTGCCAGCAGTGAACGTCTGAACACTGAAGCTTTCTTT. Its protein product is CASSERLNTEAFF.

This clone was seen a single time. The chain is built from TRBV12-3 or TRBV12-4 and TRBJ1-1; D is ambiguous. The CDR3 contains 13 residues. V was shortened by 1 base and J by 6 bases, with 9 bases between the two germline ends. CDR3 in amino acids: CASSLVVTAEAFF. CDR3 in DNA: TGTGCCAGCAGTTTAGTAGTTACCGCTGAAGCTTTCTTT.

The rearrangement uses TRBV19 and TRBJ2-2, with 8 positions matching TRBD2. The CDR3 contains 15 residues. Trimming cost V 7 bases and J 6 bases; bases outside gene matches: 10. Germline values: CDR1 LNHDA, CDR2 SQIVND (reference sequence). CDR3 bases: TGTGCCAGTAACGGAGCGGGGGCCGGTCCCGGGGAGCTGTTTTTT. It is translated as CASNGAGAGPGELFF.

The chain carries TRBV15 and TRBJ2-5; a weak D match, TRBD2 (6 bases). The CDR3 is 14 residues long. Per the germline V gene, CDR1 is LNHNV and CDR2 is YYDKDF (reference sequence). Trimming shortened V by 0 bases and J by 7 bases, and 12 bases separated the two germline ends. CDR3 DNA: TGTGCCACCAGCAGAGATCAAGGAGGGGTGACCCAGTACTTC. Translating gives CATSRDQGGVTQYF.

The rearrangement links TRBV28 to TRBJ2-7, with 10 bases fitting TRBD1. With V trimmed by 6 bases and J by 3 bases, 11 bases remained unmatched. Per germline, CDR1 MDHEN and CDR2 SYDVKM. The CDR3 loop spans 16 amino acids. CDR3 in DNA: TGTGCCAGCAGCCTCCTCCTTGGGACAGGGGACTACGAGCAGTACTTC. Translating gives CASSLLLGTGDYEQYF.

This chain uses TRBV2 with TRBJ2-1; no firm D call. Trimming left V 6 bases short and J 7 bases short, with 16 bases between. The CDR3 extends over 14 amino acids. Germline V gene lookup returns CDR1 SNHLY and CDR2 FYNNEI. CDR3 bases: TGTGCCAGCAGCCCTGCCACGAGAACGAATGAGCAGTTCTTC. Residues: CASSPATRTNEQFF.

This rearrangement joins TRBV5-4 to TRBJ2-3; 14 bases line up with TRBD2. Per the germline V gene, CDR1 is SGHNT and CDR2 is YYREEE (reference sequence). The length of the CDR3 is 16 residues. V shed 4 bases, J shed 4 bases, and the junction held 5 bases outside the gene matches. This chain's CDR3 is CASSRRLAGGADTQYF. DNA of the CDR3: TGTGCCAGCAGCCGCCGACTAGCGGGGGGGGCAGATACGCAGTATTTT.

This sequence joins TRBV29-1 and TRBJ2-7; tentatively, D is TRBD1 (6 bases). Germline assignment: CDR1 SQVTM and CDR2 ANQGSEA. This CDR3 is 12 amino acids long. Trimming removed 2 bases at V and 5 bases at J, with 10 bases between. CDR3 loop: CSVERSGDEQYF. The CDR3 DNA is TGCAGCGTTGAAAGGTCAGGGGACGAGCAGTACTTC.

V and J are TRBV7-9 and TRBJ2-3, with 9 bases aligning to TRBD1. CDR1 is SEHNR and CDR2 is FQNEAQ in the germline V gene (reference sequence). Unmatched junction bases numbered 4, after V lost 2 bases and J lost 1 base. The CDR3 contains 16 residues. CDR3 coding DNA: TGTGCCAGCAGCTTACTACAGGGGGCTCGCACAGATACGCAGTATTTT. Protein product: CASSLLQGARTDTQYF.

The V gene is TRBV6-6, the J gene TRBJ2-7; 8 nucleotides match TRBD1. V shed 8 bases, J shed 2 bases, and the junction held 8 bases outside the gene matches. Germline CDR1 and CDR2: MNHNY and SVGAGI (reference sequence). This CDR3 region has 14 residues. DNA of the CDR3: TGTGCCAGCCGCTTACGGACAGGGACCTACGAGCAGTACTTC. As protein: CASRLRTGTYEQYF.

This clone has just a few counts. The CDR3 loop reads CSASPTAEAFF. In DNA, the CDR3 is TGCAGTGCTAGCCCGACAGCTGAAGCTTTCTTT. This chain joins TRBV20-1 and TRBJ1-1; weak D call: TRBD1 (5 bases). This CDR3 has 11 residues. The ends were cut back, 3 bases at V and 6 bases at J, with 8 bases in the middle. Germline CDR1 and CDR2: DFQATT and SNEGSKA (reference sequence).

This clone was observed a few times. The V gene is TRBV5-1, the J gene TRBJ1-6; 10 nucleotides align to TRBD1. CDR1 is SGHRS, CDR2 YFSETQ, per germline. V shed 0 bases, J shed 7 bases, and the junction held 7 bases outside the gene matches. This CDR3 contains 17 residues. CDR3 protein: CASSLEGTGAPNSPLHF. In DNA form, the CDR3 reads TGCGCCAGCAGCTTGGAAGGGACAGGGGCGCCCAATTCACCCCTCCACTTT.

V gene TRBV7-9 combines with J gene TRBJ2-5; 7 positions agree with TRBD1. The CDR3 is made up of 14 amino acids. V lost 1 base, J lost 4 bases, and 3 bases stayed unmatched. CDR1 SEHNR and CDR2 FQNEAQ come from the germline V gene (reference sequence). The CDR3 region is CASSLGQGVETQYF. CDR3 bases: TGTGCCAGCAGCTTAGGACAGGGCGTAGAGACCCAGTACTTC.

The chain couples TRBV7-6 to TRBJ2-2; unclear D gene. The CDR3 is 16 residues long. The germline CDR1 and CDR2 sequences are SGHVS and FNYEAQ. Trimming took off 5 bases at V and 0 bases at J, with 13 bases between the two ends. CDR3 nucleotides: TGTGCCAGCAGCCAAAATCAAAATGCGAACACCGGGGAGCTGTTTTTT. This encodes CASSQNQNANTGELFF.

The gene calls are TRBV9 and TRBJ2-7, with 9 positions matching TRBD2. The CDR3 is made up of 15 amino acids. V was pared by 3 bases and J by 5 bases, with 9 bases of the junction left unmatched. The germline V gene has CDR1 SGDLS and CDR2 YYNGEE. The CDR3 reads CASSATSGGWHEQYF. In DNA, the CDR3 is TGTGCCAGCAGCGCGACTAGCGGCGGTTGGCACGAGCAGTACTTC.

The genes are TRBV27 and TRBJ2-3, with D tentatively TRBD1 (5 bases). V was shortened by 0 bases and J by 6 bases, with 7 bases between the two germline ends. The CDR3 covers 13 residues. Germline V lookup: CDR1 MNHEY, CDR2 SMNVEV (reference sequence). The CDR3 nucleotides are TGTGCCAGCAGTTTATCGTACAGGGATACGCAGTATTTT. Its protein is CASSLSYRDTQYF.

This clone was seen only a few times. The chain recombines TRBV5-4 with TRBJ1-2, with no clear D. Trimming left V 9 bases short and J 8 bases short, with 17 bases between. Germline V CDR1 and CDR2: SGHNT, YYREEE (reference sequence). CDR3 size: 12 residues. The CDR3 reads CATHGNRQGYTF. CDR3 DNA sequence: TGTGCCACTCACGGGAACCGGCAGGGCTACACCTTC.

The chain recombines TRBV5-1 with TRBJ1-2; TRBD1 aligns across 7 bases. This CDR3 has 14 residues. CDR1 and CDR2 (germline): SGHRS, YFSETQ. Germline trimming cut 0 bases from V and 5 bases from J; bases unmatched to any gene: 4. The chain's CDR3 is CASSLGDRAYGYTF. The CDR3 DNA sequence: TGCGCCAGCAGCTTGGGAGACAGGGCTTATGGCTACACCTTC.

This chain connects TRBV30 to TRBJ1-4; 7 bases align to TRBD1. CDR3 length equals 16 residues. The germline V gene has CDR1 GTSNPN and CDR2 SVGIG (reference sequence). Trimming at V came to 2 bases and at J to 0 bases, leaving 6 bases not matched to a gene. Here the CDR3 DNA reads TGTGCCTGGAGTAAGGGACAGAGATCAACTAATGAAAAACTGTTTTTT. It specifies CAWSKGQRSTNEKLFF.

The V gene is TRBV3-1 (or the pseudogene TRBV3-2), the J gene TRBJ2-3; 7 nucleotides match TRBD1. Unmatched junction bases numbered 6, after V lost 3 bases and J lost 0 bases. Germline V gene data show CDR1 as LGHDT and CDR2 as YNNKEL (reference sequence). The CDR3 is 16 residues long. CDR3 region: CASSQRGPGSTDTQYF. The CDR3 region has the DNA TGTGCCAGCAGCCAGAGGGGGCCCGGAAGCACAGATACGCAGTATTTT.

The chain couples TRBV5-1 to TRBJ2-1; D might be TRBD1 (6 bases). Trimming left V 0 bases short and J 0 bases short, with 13 bases between. In germline, CDR1 is SGHRS, CDR2 YFSETQ. This CDR3 has 17 amino acids. This CDR3 reads CASSLEPGVSSYNEQFF. The CDR3 DNA reads as TGCGCCAGCAGCTTGGAACCAGGGGTTAGCTCCTACAATGAGCAGTTCTTC.

The rearrangement links TRBV6-2 or TRBV6-3 to TRBJ2-4, with D possibly TRBD2 on 5 matching bases. The CDR3 covers 16 residues. Germline V CDR1 and CDR2: MNHEY, SVGEGT. V was shortened by 0 bases and J by 0 bases, with 9 bases between the two germline ends. CDR3 region: CASSYSGSLAKNIQYF. The CDR3 DNA sequence: TGTGCCAGCAGTTACTCTGGGAGCCTAGCCAAAAACATTCAGTACTTC.

The chain combines TRBV11-3 with TRBJ2-2; TRBD2 matches 10 bases. Trimming cost V 2 bases and J 6 bases; bases outside gene matches: 3. Per the germline V gene, CDR1 is SGHNT and CDR2 is YENEEA. The CDR3 spans 15 residues. The CDR3 coding sequence is TGTGCCAGCAGCTTAAGCGGGGGGGCCCCCGGGGAGCTGTTTTTT. Amino acid sequence: CASSLSGGAPGELFF.

This chain connects TRBV6-5 to TRBJ2-1; 8 bases align to TRBD1. The V gene's germline CDR1 is MNHEY and CDR2 SVGAGI. Trimming cost V 10 bases and J 2 bases; bases outside gene matches: 10. The CDR3 has 15 residues. CDR3 bases: TGTGCCACCCATACCCAGGGGGCAACCTACAATGAGCAGTTCTTC. Protein sequence: CATHTQGATYNEQFF.

The chain recombines TRBV24-1 with TRBJ2-3; 11 bases are shared with TRBD2. The V gene end was trimmed by 12 bases and the J gene end by 0 bases; junction bases not matched to a gene: 1. Germline-derived CDR1 and CDR2 are KGHDR and SFDVKD. The CDR3 has 13 residues. This CDR3 reads CAGTSGSTDTQYF. The CDR3 DNA reads TGTGCCGGGACTAGCGGTAGCACAGATACGCAGTATTTT.

In its sample, this clone was seen a few times. The J gene is TRBJ2-7, the V gene TRBV7-8; 11 bases are a match to TRBD1. This CDR3 contains 15 residues. V dropped 1 base and J dropped 5; count of bases not matched to a gene: 4. The germline V gene encodes CDR1 SGHVS and CDR2 FQNEAQ. CDR3 DNA sequence: TGTGCCAGCAGCTTAGTCTGGACAGGGGGCGACGAGCAGTACTTC. Protein product: CASSLVWTGGDEQYF. The entire variable domain, with the rest obtained from reference TRBV7-8 and TRBJ2-7, is as follows: GAGVSQSPRYKVAKRGQDVALRCDPISGHVSLFWYQQALGQGPEFLTYFQNEAQLDKSGLPSDRFFAERPEGSVSTLKIQRTQQEDSAVYLCASSLVWTGGDEQYFGPGTRLTVT.